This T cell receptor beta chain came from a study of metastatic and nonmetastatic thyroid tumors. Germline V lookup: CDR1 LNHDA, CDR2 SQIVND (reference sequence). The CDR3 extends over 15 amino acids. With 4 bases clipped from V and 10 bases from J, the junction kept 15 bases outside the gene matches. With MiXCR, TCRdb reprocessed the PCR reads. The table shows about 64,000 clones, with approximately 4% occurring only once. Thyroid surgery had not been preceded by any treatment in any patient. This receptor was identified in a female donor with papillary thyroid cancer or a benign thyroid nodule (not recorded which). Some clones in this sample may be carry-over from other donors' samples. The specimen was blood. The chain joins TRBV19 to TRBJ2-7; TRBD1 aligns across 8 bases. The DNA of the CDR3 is TGTGCCAGTAGTAGCTTGGACAGGGACTTTGTCTATCAGTACTTC. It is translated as CASSSLDRDFVYQYF.